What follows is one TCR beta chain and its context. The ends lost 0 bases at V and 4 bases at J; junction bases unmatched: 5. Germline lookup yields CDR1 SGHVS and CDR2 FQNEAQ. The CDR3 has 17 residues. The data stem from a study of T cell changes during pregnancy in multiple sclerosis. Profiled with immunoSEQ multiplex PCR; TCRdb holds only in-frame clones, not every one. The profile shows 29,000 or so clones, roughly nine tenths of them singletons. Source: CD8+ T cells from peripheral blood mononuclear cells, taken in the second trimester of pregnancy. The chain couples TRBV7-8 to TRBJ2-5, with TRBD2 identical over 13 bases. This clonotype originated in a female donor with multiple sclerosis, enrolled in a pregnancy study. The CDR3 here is CASSLATSGGEGETQYF. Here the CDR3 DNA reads TGTGCCAGCAGCTTAGCTACTAGCGGGGGGGAAGGAGAGACCCAGTACTTC. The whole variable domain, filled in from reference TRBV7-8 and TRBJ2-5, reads GAGVSQSPRYKVAKRGQDVALRCDPISGHVSLFWYQQALGQGPEFLTYFQNEAQLDKSGLPSDRFFAERPEGSVSTLKIQRTQQEDSAVYLCASSLATSGGEGETQYFGPGTRLLVL.